The 5 T cell receptor beta chains reported below all come from one sample, sequenced in a study of beta chain features in type 1 diabetes. Of the isolated RNA, all was reverse transcribed, and so the sequenced material was expressed TCRB transcripts. Repertoires were generated with immunoSEQ multiplex PCR, while TCRdb's copy carries only in-frame clones and drops some. The data show under 400,000 clones, with 10% to 15% seen just once and more than 0.015% held by the top ten. Specimen: naive CD4+ T cells from blood. The receptors shown here come from a man younger than 30 in good health.

The chain is built from TRBV5-1 and TRBJ2-7; 13 nucleotides line up with TRBD2. The CDR3 spans 19 residues. Looked up from germline, CDR1 is SGHRS and CDR2 is YFSETQ. The ends lost 4 bases at V and 3 bases at J; junction bases unmatched: 16. CDR3 sequence (DNA): TGCGCCAGCAGCCGGAGGCTACAACACAGGACTAGCGGGAGCTACGAGCAGTACTTC. It is translated as CASSRRLQHRTSGSYEQYF. The full variable domain, with the rest looked up from reference TRBV5-1 and TRBJ2-7, is KAGVTQTPRYLIKTRGQQVTLSCSPISGHRSVSWYQQTPGQGLQFLFEYFSETQRNKGNFPGRFSGRQFSNSRSEMNVSTLELGDSALYLCASSRRLQHRTSGSYEQYFGPGTRLTVT.

This clone was seen only a few times. V is TRBV5-1 and J is TRBJ2-3; TRBD1 matches at 7 bases. CDR1 is SGHRS and CDR2 is YFSETQ in the germline V gene. The CDR3 has 14 residues. V shed 6 bases and J 0 bases; nucleotides not matched to a gene: 4. The CDR3 coding sequence is TGCGCCAGCATGATGGGACAGAGCACAGATACGCAGTATTTT. It codes for CASMMGQSTDTQYF.

The rearrangement uses TRBV5-1 and TRBJ2-7, with 8 bases aligning to TRBD1. CDR1 is SGHRS, CDR2 YFSETQ, per germline. After removal of 0 bases from V and 0 bases from J, the junction contained 2 bases not matched to a gene. This CDR3 contains 15 residues. CDR3 loop: CASSLGQGISYEQYF. In DNA form, the CDR3 reads TGCGCCAGCAGCTTGGGACAGGGGATCTCCTACGAGCAGTACTTC.

This clone was observed a handful of times. V gene TRBV6-5 combines with J gene TRBJ2-7; no clear D. V dropped 6 bases and J dropped 3 bases, with 12 bases sitting between them. CDR1 is MNHEY, CDR2 SVGAGI, per germline. The length of the CDR3 is 13 residues. The CDR3 DNA reads as TGTGCCAGCAGCCGCGGAAATAACTACGAGCAGTACTTC. Translation gives CASSRGNNYEQYF.

The CDR3 protein is CAWNGDSNEKLFF. CDR3 nucleotide sequence: TGTGCCTGGAATGGGGACTCGAATGAAAAACTGTTTTTT. This chain connects TRBV30 to TRBJ1-4, with D possibly TRBD1 on 5 matching bases. This CDR3 has 13 residues. V was cut by 4 bases and J by 5 bases, with 11 bases left in between. In germline, CDR1 is GTSNPN, CDR2 SVGIG (reference sequence). The entire variable domain, with the rest obtained from reference TRBV30 and TRBJ1-4, is as follows: SQTIHQWPATLVQPVGSPLSLECTVEGTSNPNLYWYRQAAGRGLQLLFYSVGIGQISSEVPQNLSASRPQDRQFILSSKKLLLSDSGFYLCAWNGDSNEKLFFGSGTQLSVL.